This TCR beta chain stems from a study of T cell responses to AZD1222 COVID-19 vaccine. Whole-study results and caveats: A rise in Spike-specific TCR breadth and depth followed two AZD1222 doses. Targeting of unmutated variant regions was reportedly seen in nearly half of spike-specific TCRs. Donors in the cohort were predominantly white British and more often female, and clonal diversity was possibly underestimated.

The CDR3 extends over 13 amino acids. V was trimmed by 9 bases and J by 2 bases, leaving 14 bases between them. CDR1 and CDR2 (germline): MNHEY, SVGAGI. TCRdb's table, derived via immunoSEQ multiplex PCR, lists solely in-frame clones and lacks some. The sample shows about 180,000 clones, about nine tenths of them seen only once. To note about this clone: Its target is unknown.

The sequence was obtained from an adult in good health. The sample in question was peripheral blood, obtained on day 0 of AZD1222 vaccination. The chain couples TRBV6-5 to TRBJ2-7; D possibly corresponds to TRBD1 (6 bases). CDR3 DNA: TGTGCCAGTACCCCCGGGACACCCTACGAGCAGTACTTC. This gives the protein CASTPGTPYEQYF.